The clone carrying this TCR beta chain was detected many times. Its antigen remains unknown. This sample was included in a study of T cell repertoires in cytomegalovirus infection. The wider study: Recently identified HLA-C-restricted and well-studied HLA-B-restricted CMV epitopes were used. Points from the study as a whole: It was HLA-C-restricted CMV-specific TCR beta clonotypes that dominated the response ex vivo.

MiXCR, run by TCRdb on the reads, gives a single entry per CDR3 protein. This table holds a few hundred thousand distinct CDR3 sequences, under 25% found once. This clonotype originated in a human donor in good health (CMV status not recorded). Some clones in this sample may be carry-over from other donors' samples. The sample in question was cultured PBMCs, obtained from culture after CMV antigen stimulation.

CDR3 nucleotides: TGTGCCAGTAGTACCGGCATTCCGAATTCACCCCTCCACTTT. This translates into CASSTGIPNSPLHF. The chain employs TRBV19 and TRBJ1-6, with D hard to call. The CDR3 is made up of 14 amino acids. V was shortened by 4 bases and J by 7 bases, with 11 bases between the two germline ends. CDR1 LNHDA and CDR2 SQIVND come from the germline V gene (reference sequence). The full variable domain, its missing parts supplied by reference TRBV19 and TRBJ1-6, is DGGITQSPKYLFRKEGQNVTLSCEQNLNHDAMYWYRQDPGQGLRLIYYSQIVNDFQKGDIAEGYSVSREKKESFPLTVTSAQKNPTAFYLCASSTGIPNSPLHFGNGTRLTVT.